This T cell receptor beta chain comes out of a study of blood T cell repertoires in COVID-19. Study summary: The analysed material was cDNA or gDNA that came from T cells, B-cell-depleted T cells, or PBMCs.

Profiling relied on immunoSEQ multiplex PCR, and the TCRdb table lists in-frame clones only, not all of them. The sample holds a few hundred thousand clones; about 91% are singletons and the top ten take approximately 13%. This CDR3 has 17 amino acids. Trimming left V 0 bases short and J 2 bases short, with 16 bases between. Germline V CDR1 and CDR2: LNHDA, SQIVND (reference sequence). The chain joins TRBV19 to TRBJ1-1; D gene ambiguous. The origin of this receptor is a woman aged 55-70 years with acute or convalescent COVID-19. The sequenced material came from peripheral blood. The CDR3 sequence is CASSIDPSLRANTEAFF. The CDR3 DNA follows: TGTGCCAGTAGTATAGATCCTAGTCTGCGGGCCAACACTGAAGCTTTCTTT.